This TCR beta chain was obtained from a study of OX40 agonist ivuxolimab in advanced cancers. V was clipped by 5 bases and J by 6 bases; unmatched bases: 10. From germline, CDR1 is SGHVS and CDR2 FQNEAQ. This CDR3 region has 15 residues. For this clone: The target antigen is unknown.

Profiling relied on immunoSEQ multiplex PCR, and the TCRdb table lists in-frame clones only, not all of them. The table lists 50,000 to 65,000 clones, 87% of them singletons. Study-wide results and limits: Clones of CD4+ and CD8+ blood T cells grew by week 6 at doses of 0.1 to 3.0 mg/kg.

The sequences come from CD4+ or CD8+ T cells sorted from blood, collected in a trial of the OX40 agonist ivuxolimab. This clonotype originated in an adult with an advanced solid tumor such as melanoma, head and neck, liver or kidney cancer. The chain joins TRBV7-8 to TRBJ1-1; TRBD1 matches at 9 bases. CDR3 sequence: CASSDRDRATSEAFF. CDR3 sequence (DNA): TGTGCCAGCAGCGACCGGGACAGGGCGACCTCTGAAGCTTTCTTT.